This T cell receptor (beta chain) was found in a study of shared clonotypes between healthy human individuals. The germline V gene encodes CDR1 SGHTA and CDR2 FQGNSA. The V and J ends lost 5 bases and 0 bases respectively, with 11 bases between them. The CDR3 sequence is 15 residues long. The table came from immunoSEQ multiplex PCR; TCRdb's copy has only in-frame clones and leaves some out. Altogether 450,000 to 500,000 clones are present, 70% to 80% being singletons, with the ten largest covering around 13%. This sequence joins TRBV7-2 and TRBJ1-3; D call uncertain. The clonotype originates from a woman aged 40 to 50 in good health. Some clones in this sample may be carry-over from other donors' samples. The sequencing input was PBMCs. The chain's CDR3 is CASSPDWLSGNTIYF. CDR3 nucleotides: TGTGCCAGCAGCCCGGACTGGCTCTCTGGAAACACCATATATTTT.